This TCR beta chain was observed in a study of shared T cell receptors in the human thymus. This CDR3 spans 16 amino acids. The V end lost 4 bases, the J end lost 4 bases, and 20 bases lay between the germline ends. CDR1 and CDR2 (germline): SGDLS, YYNGEE. Produced via immunoSEQ multiplex PCR; TCRdb's table is partial and in-frame only. The sample holds 700,000 or so clones; 80% to 90% are singletons and the top ten take about 0.0098%. The same data also contributed to another study, on human thymus T cells.

This receptor was taken from a girl in the first two years of life with a congenital heart defect. J is TRBJ1-1 and V is TRBV9; D perhaps matches TRBD1 (6 bases). The sequenced sample consisted of thymocytes. The CDR3: CASSPIPDRCSTEAFF. Written as DNA, the CDR3 is TGTGCCAGCAGCCCCATACCGGACAGATGTAGCACTGAAGCTTTCTTT. The full variable domain, in which reference TRBV9 and TRBJ1-1 provide the parts outside the CDR3, is DSGVTQTPKHLITATGQRVTLRCSPRSGDLSVYWYQQSLDQGLQFLIQYYNGEERAKGNILERFSAQQFPDLHSELNLSSLELGDSALYFCASSPIPDRCSTEAFFGQGTRLTVV.